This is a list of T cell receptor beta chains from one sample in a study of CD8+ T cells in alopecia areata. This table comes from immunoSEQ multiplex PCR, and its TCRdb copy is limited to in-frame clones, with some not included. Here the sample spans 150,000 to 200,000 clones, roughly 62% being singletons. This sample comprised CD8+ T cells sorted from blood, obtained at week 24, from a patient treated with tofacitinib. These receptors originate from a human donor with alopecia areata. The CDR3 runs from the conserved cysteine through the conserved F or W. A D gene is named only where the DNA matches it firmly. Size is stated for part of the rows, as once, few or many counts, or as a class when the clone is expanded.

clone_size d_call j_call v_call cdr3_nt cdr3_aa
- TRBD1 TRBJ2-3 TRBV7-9 TGTGCCAGCAGCTTAAGAGACAGGGGAGATACGCAGTATTTT CASSLRDRGDTQYF
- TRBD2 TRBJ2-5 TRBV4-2 TGTGCCAGCAGCCATGGCGAGCGGGGGCGAGAAGAGACCCAGTACTTC CASSHGERGREETQYF
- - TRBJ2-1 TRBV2 TGTGCCAGCAGTGAAGCGGGCAGGGGAATGGGTGAGCAGTTCTTC CASSEAGRGMGEQFF
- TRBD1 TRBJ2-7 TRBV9 TGTGCCAGCAGCTTATCCGGGACAGGGGTCGAGCAGTACTTC CASSLSGTGVEQYF
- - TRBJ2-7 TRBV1 TGCACCAGCAGCCGCCACTACGAGCAGTACTTC CTSSRHYEQYF
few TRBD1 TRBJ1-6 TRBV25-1 TGTGCCAGCAGCTGGGACAGGTCAGGATCACCCCTCCACTTT CASSWDRSGSPLHF
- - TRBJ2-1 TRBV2 TGTGCCACCTCAGGGTGGGATGAGCAGTTCTTC CATSGWDEQFF
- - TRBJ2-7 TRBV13 TGTGCCAGCAGCTTATTCCGGGGAGCCTCCTACGAGCAGTACTTC CASSLFRGASYEQYF
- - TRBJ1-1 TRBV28 TGTGCCAGCAGTTTACCCCTTCGGGGGGACACTGAAGCTTTCTTT CASSLPLRGDTEAFF
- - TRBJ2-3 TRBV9 TGTGCCAGCGGGGGAGATACGCAGTATTTT CASGGDTQYF
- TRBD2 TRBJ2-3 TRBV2 TGTGCCAGCAGTTCTCGGCTAGCGGGGGTAACTAGCACAGATACGCAGTATTTT CASSSRLAGVTSTDTQYF
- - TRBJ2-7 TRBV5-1 TGCGCCAGCAGCTTGACAGGGATCTGGGACGAGCAGTACTTC CASSLTGIWDEQYF
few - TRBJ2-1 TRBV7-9 TGTGCCAGCAGCGTAGAAGGAAATGAGCAGTTCTTC CASSVEGNEQFF
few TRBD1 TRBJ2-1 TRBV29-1 TGCAGCGTTTCGACGGGACAGCCCCACAATGAGCAGTTCTTC CSVSTGQPHNEQFF
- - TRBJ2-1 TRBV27 TGTGCCAGCAGTGGGACATTCCAATACAATGAGCAGTTCTTC CASSGTFQYNEQFF
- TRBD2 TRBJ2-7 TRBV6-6 TGTGCCAGCAGTTACTCGATCGGGACTAGCGGGCCCGAGCAGTACTTC CASSYSIGTSGPEQYF
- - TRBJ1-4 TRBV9 TGTGCCAGCAGCCCTGGACAGTTTAATGAAAAACTGTTTTTT CASSPGQFNEKLFF
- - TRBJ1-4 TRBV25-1 TGTGCCAGCAGTCGGGGGCCCGGCGGTGAAAAACTGTTTTTT CASSRGPGGEKLFF
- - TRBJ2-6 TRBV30 TGTGCCTGGGCCTCAGGGACTGGGGCCAACGTCCTGACTTTC CAWASGTGANVLTF
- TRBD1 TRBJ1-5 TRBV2 TGTGCCAGCAGTTGGGGACAGGGCAATCAGCCCCAGCATTTT CASSWGQGNQPQHF
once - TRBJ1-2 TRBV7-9 TGTGCCAGCAGCTTAGTTTCAGGGGACTATGGCTACACCTTC CASSLVSGDYGYTF
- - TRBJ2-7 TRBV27 TGTGCCAGCAGTTTAACCGGTGTCGGCGAGCAGTACTTC CASSLTGVGEQYF
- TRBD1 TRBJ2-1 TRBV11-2 TGTGCCAGCAGCCAATACAGGGGGGTGGGAAGCTCCTACAATGAGCAGTTCTTC CASSQYRGVGSSYNEQFF
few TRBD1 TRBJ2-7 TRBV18 TGTGCCAGCTCACCAGCGACAGGGGCCCCATACGAGCAGTACTTC CASSPATGAPYEQYF
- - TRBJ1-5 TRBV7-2 TGTGCCAGCAGGTTACCGGGCAGGAATCAGCCCCAGCATTTT CASRLPGRNQPQHF
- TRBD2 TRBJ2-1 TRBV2 TGTGCCAGCAGTGAAGAGTTAGCGGGGGGGCTCCGCAATGAGCAGTTCTTC CASSEELAGGLRNEQFF
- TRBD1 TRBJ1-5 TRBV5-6 TGTGCCAGCAGCTCACTGGACAGGGGCAATCAGCCCCAGCATTTT CASSSLDRGNQPQHF
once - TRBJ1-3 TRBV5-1 TGCGCCAGCAGCTATAGGGAGTTCAGTGGAAACACCATATATTTT CASSYREFSGNTIYF
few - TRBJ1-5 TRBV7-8 TGTGCCAGCAGCTCTTCCGGAACCCAGCATTTT CASSSSGTQHF
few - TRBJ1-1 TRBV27 TGTGCCAGCAGTTTATCAAGGAACACTGAAGCTTTCTTT CASSLSRNTEAFF
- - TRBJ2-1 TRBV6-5 TGTGCCAGCAGCCTTGGCGGGGACTACAATGAGCAGTTCTTC CASSLGGDYNEQFF
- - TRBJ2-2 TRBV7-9 TGTGCCAGCAGCTTGGGATGGGGGAGAACCGGGGAGCTGTTTTTT CASSLGWGRTGELFF
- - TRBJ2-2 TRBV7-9 TGTGCCAGCGGTGTCACCGGGGAGCTGTTTTTT CASGVTGELFF
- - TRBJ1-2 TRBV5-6 TGTGCCAGCGCATCCACTAGTTCCGGCTACACCTTC CASASTSSGYTF
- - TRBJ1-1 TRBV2 TGTGCCTCCGGGGGGGGAATGAACACTGAAGCTTTCTTT CASGGGMNTEAFF
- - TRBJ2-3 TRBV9 TGTGCCAGCAGCGGAGACACCCGCACAGATACGCAGTATTTT CASSGDTRTDTQYF
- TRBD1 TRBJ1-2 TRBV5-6 TGTGCCAGCAGAATGACAGGGATCGTGAACTATGGCTACACCTTC CASRMTGIVNYGYTF
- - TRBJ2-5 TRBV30 TGTGCCTGGAGTATGGGAGAGACCCAGTACTTC CAWSMGETQYF
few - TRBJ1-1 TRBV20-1 TGCAGTGCTCCAAGGGGCGGAGAAGCTTTCTTT CSAPRGGEAFF
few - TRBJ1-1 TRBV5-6 TGTGCCAGCAGCTCCGGGACGGCTGAAGCTTTCTTT CASSSGTAEAFF
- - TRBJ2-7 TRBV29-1 TGCAGCGTTGAATCCCAGGACACTTCCGACTACGAGCAGTACTTC CSVESQDTSDYEQYF
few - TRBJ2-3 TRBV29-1 TGCAGCGTTGTCGGGGGTCACACAGATACGCAGTATTTT CSVVGGHTDTQYF
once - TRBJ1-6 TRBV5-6 TGTGCCAGCAGCTTGGACAATTCACCCCTCCACTTT CASSLDNSPLHF
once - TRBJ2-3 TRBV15 TGTGCCACCAGCAGAGACAGGATTAGAACAGATACGCAGTATTTT CATSRDRIRTDTQYF
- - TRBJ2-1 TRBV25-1 TGTGCCAGCAGTGATTGGGGGTCTGAGCAGTTCTTC CASSDWGSEQFF
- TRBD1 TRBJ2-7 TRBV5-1 TGCGCCAGCAGCGATGACAGGGGCCCAACCTACGAGCAGTACTTC CASSDDRGPTYEQYF
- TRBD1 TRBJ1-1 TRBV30 TGTGCCCGTGAACCGGGACAGGCGAACACTGAAGCTTTCTTT CAREPGQANTEAFF
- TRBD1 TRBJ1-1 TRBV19 TGTGCCAGTAGTATGCGACAGGGTCTCACTGAAGCTTTCTTT CASSMRQGLTEAFF
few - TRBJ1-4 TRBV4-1 TGCGCCAGCAGCCAAGGACCCTTCAACAGAGGGGGGGATGAAAAACTGTTTTTT CASSQGPFNRGGDEKLFF